This TCR beta chain emerged from a study of cytotoxic CD8 clonotypes in ibrutinib-treated CLL. Study-wide background: Partial response was seen in approximately 25 patients and complete response in 2; after median roughly 66 months, about 14 stayed remitted, about 12 progressed.

Method: immunoSEQ multiplex PCR; TCRdb's copy keeps in-frame clones and lacks some. The repertoire holds about 300,000 clones, with roughly 76% as singletons. The J segment lost 2 bases and the V segment lost 0 bases, leaving 0 bases of the junction unmatched. Germline V gene sequence: CDR1 LGHNA, CDR2 YSLEER. The CDR3 runs to 16 residues. The rearrangement links TRBV4-3 to TRBJ2-2; 10 bases fit TRBD2. The specimen comprised PBMCs, sampled at disease progression, from a patient treated with ibrutinib. The sequence came from a human donor with chronic lymphocytic leukemia. This CDR3 is CASSQELAGNTGELFF. The CDR3 region has the DNA TGCGCCAGCAGCCAAGAACTAGCGGGAAACACCGGGGAGCTGTTTTTT.